This TCR beta chain appears in the sequencing data of a study of blood T cell repertoires in COVID-19 (dated by TCRdb to the early 2020s). With respect to the entire study: Samples from collaborators originated in the United States, Italy and Spain and spanned both the acute and convalescent phases of COVID-19. Samples came from the ongoing ImmuneRACE study (first 160 participants) plus 1,254 subjects from 6 global collaborators. Deeply sampled blood TCRbeta repertoires from subjects exposed to, actively infected with, or recovered from COVID-19 were included in the dataset. The material from the prospective study consisted of cDNA or gDNA derived from T cells, B-cell-depleted T cells, or PBMCs. Nearly every sample came with metadata listing a de-identified subject ID, COVID-19 status, age in years and sex. HLA class I and class II types, where available, came from metadata supplied by the sample provider rather than from assay-based typing. The repertoires were made available in a free public database intended to serve as a resource for research on the immune response to SARS-CoV-2. General conclusions and limits of the study: Clinical and demographic metadata were provided uncurated, with the amount varying by source and participant.

On this clone: Its antigen is currently not known. Per-base qualities were not stored, and no clone one base away is much larger.

The immunoSEQ Assay, a bias-controlled multiplex PCR, was used to amplify TCRbeta CDR3 regions from genomic DNA. In the source study's methods: Nucleated cell counts per sample were estimated from amplification of reference gene primers within the assay. To quantify the absolute abundance of each unique TCRbeta CDR3 rearrangement, sequence reads were collapsed and filtered. For each sample, productive Simpson clonality was calculated as the square root of Simpson's diversity index over productive rearrangements. TCRdb carries this immuneACCESS record with in-frame sequences only. Its versions omit some clonotypes, under half of them owing to an unresolved V gene in the studies checked, with the rest unexplained. V and J calls and clone size follow that table, whereas D and trimming were derived from the DNA. This sample has around 240,000 clones in its table, and 91% of those were observed once. Together, the top ten hold 0.95% to 1.5% of the sample.

Participants in the prospective study were enrolled through a virtual design, were aged roughly 18 to 100 years, and lived in about 25 United States geographic areas. To assign participants to cohorts, the prospective study relied on clinical history that participants themselves reported in a screening survey and a study questionnaire. In the prospective study, mobile phlebotomists collected whole blood, serum and a nasopharyngeal or oropharyngeal swab from each participant. Prospective study participants could optionally give additional blood draws and questionnaires over a 2-month period. Before DNA extraction, prospective study blood samples were shipped either frozen or at room temperature. Sequencing was performed on PBMCs or T cells enriched from blood (not recorded which). The clonotype comes from a human donor in a cohort exposed to, infected with or recovered from COVID-19 (not recorded which). The donor label of this sample is uncertain.

The CDR3 protein is CASSRGTADTGELFF. The nucleotide sequence is TGTGCCAGCAGCCGCGGGACAGCGGACACCGGGGAGCTGTTTTTT. The chain uses TRBV11-2 and TRBJ2-2, and the D gene may be TRBD1, 7 bases matching. CDR1 is given as SGHAT and CDR2 as FQNNGV, both from the germline V gene. V is pared back by 5 bases and J by 3 bases, with 13 bases lying between the germline termini. The CDR3, cysteine through phenylalanine, is 15 amino acids long. The retained sequence is limited to the CDR3, 45 bases, with the frame set at the first base.